The TCR beta chain described here comes from a study of shared clonotypes between healthy human individuals. Broader study findings: Naive CD4 clonotypes were shared across a few donors at around 5.4%. Represented diversity (both genetic and exposure-history) was limited by the small number of donors.

With regard to this clone: Its cognate antigen is unknown.

The naive CD8 fraction comprised CD45RO-negative cells positively selected for CCR7 and excluded terminally differentiated effector memory CD45RA+ cells. V was trimmed by 0 bases and J by 7 bases, leaving 10 bases between them. Germline loops: CDR1 SGDLS, CDR2 YYNGEE. The CDR3 has 13 residues. Data came from immunoSEQ multiplex PCR; TCRdb stores just in-frame clones and leaves some out. The sample holds approximately 1.9 million clones, approximately 92% seen once. V is TRBV9 and J is TRBJ1-1; a possible D gene is TRBD1 (5 bases). Sequenced: naive CD8+ T cells from PBMCs. The receptor's source is a man younger than 35 in good health. Some clones in this sample may be carry-over from other donors' samples. CDR3 sequence (DNA): TGTGCCAGCAGCGTAGAGGGGCAGGGTGAAGCTTTCTTT. Protein sequence: CASSVEGQGEAFF.